This TCR beta chain is drawn from a study of shared clonotypes between healthy human individuals (dated by TCRdb to 2018 to 2020). With respect to the entire study: A few men and a couple of women, aged 18 to 49 years, made up the cohort. Blood TCR repertoires of five healthy adults were deeply sequenced to estimate repertoire size and the extent of clonotype sharing between individuals. Per donor, three plates each were used for CD4 naive and CD4 memory, two for CD8 naive, and one for CD8 memory. To increase sequencing depth and limit assay-specific biases, different laboratories used diverse techniques to prepare libraries and sequence TCR repertoires. Each donor's leukapheresis produced roughly between roughly 0.94 and 9.5 billion PBMCs. General study outcomes and caveats: Sampling was restricted to blood, and TCR repertoires in tissue are likely to differ from TCR repertoires in blood. Even with the large sequencing depth, rarefaction of the sorted-subset datasets indicated that sequencing was incomplete. Across a few donors, about 4.5% of naive CD4, roughly 3.4% of naive CD8, about 2% of memory CD4, and roughly 0.41% of memory CD8 clonotypes were shared. The genetic and exposure-history diversity represented was limited by the small number of donors. Based on pairwise subsampling, the degree of clonotype sharing among donors was expected to be affected by sequencing depth. Estimated clonotype richness was generally larger for naive than for memory subsets. Compared with non-shared clonotypes, the clonotypes found in all four sorted-subset donors had higher generation probabilities.

Reading from cysteine to phenylalanine, the CDR3 counts 14 amino acids. Only the CDR3 part of the read is kept: 42 bases, read in frame from the first base. V and J are trimmed by 3 bases and 0 bases, and the gene matches miss 2 bases of the junction. From a lookup of the germline V gene (reference sequence), CDR1 and CDR2 are WNHNN and SYGVQD. Using the deep immunoSEQ assay, TCR CDR3 regions were amplified from genomic DNA by multiplex PCR. Extracted genomic DNA from each cell subset was distributed evenly across all wells of several immunoSEQ 96-well plates, and each plate was treated as a replicate. For sorted subsets, each replicate PCR was loaded with roughly 200 ng genomic DNA, equivalent to about 30,000 T cell genomes. Purified libraries were measured with a Qubit 3.0 fluorometer, size-checked on a Bioanalyzer 2100, and measured again with the KAPA Library Quantification kit. Each immunoSEQ 96-well plate was sequenced on its own single-read 150-cycle Illumina NextSeq 550 flow cell. The original methods were these. Because the immunoSEQ output included only junctional sequences and no quality scores, the filtering could not be the same as the filtering used for full-length reads. Sequences were annotated with PyIR, a Python wrapper for IgBLAST v1.9, and V/J genes and CDR3 were assigned using IMGT germline references. Reads were removed for weak V/J assignments (E-value above 1e-6), missing CDR3, stop codons, out-of-frame junctions, or ambiguous translated residues. A V3J clonotype was defined by an identical inferred V gene, J gene, and CDR3 amino acid sequence. To compute the percentage overlap between repertoires, the number of shared unique clonotypes was divided by the size of the smaller repertoire. Richness of each repertoire was evaluated using RTK rarefaction, the Chao1 estimator, and Recon v2.1 estimates of unobserved clonotypes. Generation probabilities for all TCRbeta clonotypes obtained by the gDNA method from a handful of donors were computed using OLGA. The source is immuneACCESS, and TCRdb retained only in-frame sequences with V and J called. Part of the clones is not carried over; for the studies checked, unresolved V genes explain less than half of this, and the remainder is unexplained. Clone size and the V and J calls come from that table; the DNA yielded D and trimming. Counted in this sample were roughly 1,500,000 clones; roughly 98% of them appeared once. The ten largest clones represent approximately 0.44% of the sample.

On this clone: What this receptor recognizes is not known. No base quality values were provided; no much bigger clone lies one nucleotide off. Other DNA sequences of this sample code for an identical CDR3.

The donors were healthy, HIV-negative adults who had no recently reported acute infections or vaccinations. All donors were Caucasian adults living in Nashville, Tennessee, USA. Magnetic negative selection was used to enrich CD4+ T cells, after which naive cells were positively selected on CD45RA and the negative fraction became the memory subset. Blood was collected by leukapheresis, and PBMCs were isolated by Ficoll-Histopaque density gradient centrifugation and then cryopreserved in liquid nitrogen vapor phase. Analytical flow cytometry was used to check the purity and quantity of each magnetically sorted T cell population. Each sorted fraction had its genomic DNA isolated and then quantified by UV absorbance on a Nanodrop 2000c.

The chain joins TRBV10-1 to TRBJ2-7, and TRBD2 aligns with 7 junction nucleotides. Sequenced: naive CD4+ T cells sorted from blood. According to the study, the label for this sample's cell subset or site signals: CD45RA+ positively selected. The source is a man aged 25-45 years in good health. The CDR3 region has the sequence CASSDGGSSYEQYF. Read as DNA, the sequence is TGCGCCAGCAGTGACGGCGGGAGCTCCTACGAGCAGTACTTC.